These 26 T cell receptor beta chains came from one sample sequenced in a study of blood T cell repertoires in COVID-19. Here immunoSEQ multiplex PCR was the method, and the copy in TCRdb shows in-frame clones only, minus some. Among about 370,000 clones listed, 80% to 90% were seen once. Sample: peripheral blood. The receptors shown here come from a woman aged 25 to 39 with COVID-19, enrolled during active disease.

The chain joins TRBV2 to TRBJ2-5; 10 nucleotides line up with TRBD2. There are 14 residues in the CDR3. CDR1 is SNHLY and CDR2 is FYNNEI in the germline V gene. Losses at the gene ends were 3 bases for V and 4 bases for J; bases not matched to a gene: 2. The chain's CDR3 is CASSDVAGGETQYF. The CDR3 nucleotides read TGTGCCAGCAGTGATGTAGCGGGAGGAGAGACCCAGTACTTC.

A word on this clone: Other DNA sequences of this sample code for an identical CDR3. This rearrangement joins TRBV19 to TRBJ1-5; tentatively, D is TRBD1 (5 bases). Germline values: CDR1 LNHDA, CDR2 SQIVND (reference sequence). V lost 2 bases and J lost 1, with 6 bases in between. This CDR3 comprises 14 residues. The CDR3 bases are TGTGCCAGTAGTATACAGGGAAGCAATCAGCCCCAGCATTTT. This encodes CASSIQGSNQPQHF.

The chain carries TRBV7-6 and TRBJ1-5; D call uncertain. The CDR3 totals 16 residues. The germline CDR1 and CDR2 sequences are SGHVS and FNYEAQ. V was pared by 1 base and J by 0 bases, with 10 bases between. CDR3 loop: CASSLGAAHSNQPQHF. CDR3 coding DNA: TGTGCCAGCAGCTTAGGGGCAGCCCATAGCAATCAGCCCCAGCATTTT.

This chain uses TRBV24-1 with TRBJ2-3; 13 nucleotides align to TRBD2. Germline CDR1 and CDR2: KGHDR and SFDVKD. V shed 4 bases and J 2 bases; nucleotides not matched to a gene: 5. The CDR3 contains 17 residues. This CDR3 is CATSERLAGGLTDTQYF. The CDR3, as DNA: TGTGCCACCAGTGAGCGACTAGCGGGAGGCCTCACAGATACGCAGTATTTT.

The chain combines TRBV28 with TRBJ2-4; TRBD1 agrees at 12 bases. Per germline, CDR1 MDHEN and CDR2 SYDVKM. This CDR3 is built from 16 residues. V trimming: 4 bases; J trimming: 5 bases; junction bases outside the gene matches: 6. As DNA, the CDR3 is TGTGCCAGCAGTTCCCTGGGACAGGGGGCAGAAAACATTCAGTACTTC. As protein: CASSSLGQGAENIQYF.

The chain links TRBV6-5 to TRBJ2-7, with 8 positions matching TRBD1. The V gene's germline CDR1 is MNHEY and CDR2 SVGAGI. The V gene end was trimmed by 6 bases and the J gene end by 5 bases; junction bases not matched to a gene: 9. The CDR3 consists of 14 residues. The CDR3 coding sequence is TGTGCCAGCAGACCTGGGACAGGTGGGAACGAGCAGTACTTC. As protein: CASRPGTGGNEQYF.

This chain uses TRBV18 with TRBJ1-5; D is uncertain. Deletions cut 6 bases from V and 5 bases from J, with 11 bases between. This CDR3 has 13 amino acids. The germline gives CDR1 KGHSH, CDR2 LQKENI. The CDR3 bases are TGTGCCAGCTCGCCGGGTTCAGATCAGCCCCAGCATTTT. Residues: CASSPGSDQPQHF.

The CDR3 region is CASSTMGGNTEAFF. The DNA for the CDR3 is TGTGCCAGCAGTACAATGGGGGGGAACACTGAAGCTTTCTTT. The chain combines TRBV5-4 with TRBJ1-1; TRBD1 is a possible D gene (5 bases). Per germline, CDR1 SGHNT and CDR2 YYREEE (reference sequence). Trimming left V 5 bases short and J 1 base short, with 12 bases between. This CDR3 is 14 amino acids long.

In DNA, the CDR3 is TGTGCCAGCAGTGGGGACACCAATGCGCACTACGAGCAGTACTTC. It yields the protein CASSGDTNAHYEQYF. This sequence joins TRBV6-1 and TRBJ2-7, with a possible D match to TRBD1 (6 bases). Germline loops: CDR1 MNHNS, CDR2 SASEGT. This CDR3 has 15 amino acids. The V end lost 4 bases, the J end lost 3 bases, and 16 bases lay between the germline ends.

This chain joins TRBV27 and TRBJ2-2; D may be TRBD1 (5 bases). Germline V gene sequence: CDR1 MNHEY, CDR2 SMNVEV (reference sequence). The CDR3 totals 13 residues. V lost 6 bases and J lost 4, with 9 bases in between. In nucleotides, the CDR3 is TGTGCCAGCAGCGACAGTGCCACCGGGGAGCTGTTTTTT. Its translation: CASSDSATGELFF.

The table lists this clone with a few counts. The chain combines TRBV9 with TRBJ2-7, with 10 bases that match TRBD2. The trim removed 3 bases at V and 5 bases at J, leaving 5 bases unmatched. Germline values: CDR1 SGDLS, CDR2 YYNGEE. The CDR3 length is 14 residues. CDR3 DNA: TGTGCCAGCAGCGCTTGGACTAGCGGCGACGAGCAGTACTTC. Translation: CASSAWTSGDEQYF.

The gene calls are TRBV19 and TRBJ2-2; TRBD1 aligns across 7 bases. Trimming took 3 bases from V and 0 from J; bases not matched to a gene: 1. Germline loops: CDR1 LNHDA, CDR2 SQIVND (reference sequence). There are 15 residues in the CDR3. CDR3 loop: CASSIQGANTGELFF. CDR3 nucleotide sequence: TGTGCCAGTAGTATCCAGGGGGCGAACACCGGGGAGCTGTTTTTT.

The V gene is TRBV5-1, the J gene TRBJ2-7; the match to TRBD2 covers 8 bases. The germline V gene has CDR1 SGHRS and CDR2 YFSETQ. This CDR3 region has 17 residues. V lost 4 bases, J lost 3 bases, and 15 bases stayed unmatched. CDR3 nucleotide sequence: TGCGCCAGCAGCAAGGCCCCTACGGGAGGGTTGTTCTACGAGCAGTACTTC. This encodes CASSKAPTGGLFYEQYF.

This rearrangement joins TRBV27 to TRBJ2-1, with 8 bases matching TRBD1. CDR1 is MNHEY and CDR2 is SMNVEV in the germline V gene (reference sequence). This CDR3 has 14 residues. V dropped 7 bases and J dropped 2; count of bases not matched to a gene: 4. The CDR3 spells CASIAGGPYNEQFF. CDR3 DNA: TGTGCCAGCATCGCAGGGGGCCCCTACAATGAGCAGTTCTTC.

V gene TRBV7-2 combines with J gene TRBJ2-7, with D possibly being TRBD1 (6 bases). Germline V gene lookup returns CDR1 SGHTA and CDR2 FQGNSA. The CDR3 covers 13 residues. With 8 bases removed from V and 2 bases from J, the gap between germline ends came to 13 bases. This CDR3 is CASGSTGAYEQYF. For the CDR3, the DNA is TGTGCCAGCGGATCGACAGGAGCCTACGAGCAGTACTTC. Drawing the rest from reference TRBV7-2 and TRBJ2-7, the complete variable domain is GAGVSQSPSNKVTEKGKDVELRCDPISGHTALYWYRQSLGQGLEFLIYFQGNSAPDKSGLPSDRFSAERTGGSVSTLTIQRTQQEDSAVYLCASGSTGAYEQYFGPGTRLTVT.

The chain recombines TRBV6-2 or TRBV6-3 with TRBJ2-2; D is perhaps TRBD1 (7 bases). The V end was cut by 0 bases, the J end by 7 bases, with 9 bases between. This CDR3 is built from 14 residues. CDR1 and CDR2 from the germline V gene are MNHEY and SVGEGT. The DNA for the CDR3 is TGTGCCAGCAGTTACTCGCAGGGGGGCGGGGAGCTGTTTTTT. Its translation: CASSYSQGGGELFF.

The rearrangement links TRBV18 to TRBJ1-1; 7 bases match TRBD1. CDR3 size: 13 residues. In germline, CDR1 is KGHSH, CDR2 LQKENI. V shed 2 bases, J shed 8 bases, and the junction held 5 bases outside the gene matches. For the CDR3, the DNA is TGTGCCAGCTCACCATTGGGACAGCGAGAAGCTTTCTTT. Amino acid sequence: CASSPLGQREAFF.

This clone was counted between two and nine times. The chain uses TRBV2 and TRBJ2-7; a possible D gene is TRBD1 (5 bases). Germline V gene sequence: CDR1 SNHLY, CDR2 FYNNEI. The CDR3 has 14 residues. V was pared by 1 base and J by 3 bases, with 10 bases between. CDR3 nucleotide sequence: TGTGCCAGCAGTGAAGTTCAGGGTGGCTACGAGCAGTACTTC. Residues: CASSEVQGGYEQYF.

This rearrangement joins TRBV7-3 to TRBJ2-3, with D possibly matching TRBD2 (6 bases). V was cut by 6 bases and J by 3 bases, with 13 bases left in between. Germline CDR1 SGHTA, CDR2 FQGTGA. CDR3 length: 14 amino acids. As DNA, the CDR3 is TGTGCCAGCAGACAATCCGCGGGAACAGATACGCAGTATTTT. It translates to CASRQSAGTDTQYF.

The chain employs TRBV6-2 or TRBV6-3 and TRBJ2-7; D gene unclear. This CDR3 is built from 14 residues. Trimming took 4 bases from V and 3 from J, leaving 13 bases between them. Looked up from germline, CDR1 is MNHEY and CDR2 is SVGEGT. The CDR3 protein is CASSLFGFNYEQYF. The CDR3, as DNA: TGTGCCAGCAGTTTGTTCGGGTTTAACTACGAGCAGTACTTC.

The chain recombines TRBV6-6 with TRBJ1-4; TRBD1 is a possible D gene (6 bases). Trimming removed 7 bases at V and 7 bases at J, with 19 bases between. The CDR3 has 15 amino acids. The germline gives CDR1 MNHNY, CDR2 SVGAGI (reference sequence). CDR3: CASIPGGRDREKLFF. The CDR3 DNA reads TGTGCCAGCATCCCGGGGGGCAGGGATCGTGAAAAACTGTTTTTT.

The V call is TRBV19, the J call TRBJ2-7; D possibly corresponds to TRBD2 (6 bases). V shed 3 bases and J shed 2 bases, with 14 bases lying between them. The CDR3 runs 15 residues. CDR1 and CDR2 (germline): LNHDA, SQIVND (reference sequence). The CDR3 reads CASSIGPGAPYEQYF. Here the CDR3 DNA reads TGTGCCAGTAGTATTGGGCCGGGAGCGCCCTACGAGCAGTACTTC.

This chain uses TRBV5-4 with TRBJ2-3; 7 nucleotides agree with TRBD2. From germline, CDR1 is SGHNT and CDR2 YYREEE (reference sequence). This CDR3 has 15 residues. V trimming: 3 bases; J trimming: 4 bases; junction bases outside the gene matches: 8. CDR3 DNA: TGTGCCAGCAGCTACGGCGGGAGCGAGGCAGATACGCAGTATTTT. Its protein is CASSYGGSEADTQYF.

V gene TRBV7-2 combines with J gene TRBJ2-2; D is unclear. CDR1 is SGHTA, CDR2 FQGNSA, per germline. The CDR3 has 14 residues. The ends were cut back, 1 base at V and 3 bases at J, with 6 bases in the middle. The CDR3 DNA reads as TGTGCCAGCAGCTTAGGCTACTACACCGGGGAGCTGTTTTTT. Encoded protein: CASSLGYYTGELFF.

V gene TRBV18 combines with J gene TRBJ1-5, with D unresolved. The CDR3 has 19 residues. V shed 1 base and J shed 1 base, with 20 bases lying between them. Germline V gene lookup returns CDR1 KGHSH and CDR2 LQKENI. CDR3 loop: CASSPQSGFPGRSNQPQHF. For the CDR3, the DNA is TGTGCCAGCTCACCACAATCAGGCTTTCCCGGGAGGAGCAATCAGCCCCAGCATTTT.

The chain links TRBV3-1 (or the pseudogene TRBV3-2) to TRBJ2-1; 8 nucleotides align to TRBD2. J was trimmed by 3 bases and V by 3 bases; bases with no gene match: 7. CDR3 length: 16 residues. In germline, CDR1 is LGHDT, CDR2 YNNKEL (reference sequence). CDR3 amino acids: CASSQGPGLVYNEQFF. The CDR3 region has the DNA TGTGCCAGCAGCCAGGGACCGGGACTAGTCTACAATGAGCAGTTCTTC.